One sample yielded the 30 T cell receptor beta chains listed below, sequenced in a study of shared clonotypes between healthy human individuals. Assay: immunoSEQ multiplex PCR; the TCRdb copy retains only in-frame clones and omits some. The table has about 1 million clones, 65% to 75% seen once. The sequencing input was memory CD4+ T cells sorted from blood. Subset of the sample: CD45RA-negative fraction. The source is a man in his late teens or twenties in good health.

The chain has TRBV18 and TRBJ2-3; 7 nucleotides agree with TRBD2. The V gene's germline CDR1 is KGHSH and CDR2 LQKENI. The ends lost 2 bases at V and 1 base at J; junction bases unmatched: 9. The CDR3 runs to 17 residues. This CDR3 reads CASSPILSGRGTDTQYF. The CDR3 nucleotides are TGTGCCAGCTCACCAATTTTATCGGGGAGGGGCACAGATACGCAGTATTTT.

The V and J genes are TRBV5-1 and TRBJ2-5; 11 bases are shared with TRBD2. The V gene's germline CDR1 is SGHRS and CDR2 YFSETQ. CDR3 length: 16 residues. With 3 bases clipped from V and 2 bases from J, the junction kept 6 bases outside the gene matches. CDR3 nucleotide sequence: TGCGCCAGCAGCTACGGACTAGCGGGTTGGCAAGAGACCCAGTACTTC. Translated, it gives CASSYGLAGWQETQYF.

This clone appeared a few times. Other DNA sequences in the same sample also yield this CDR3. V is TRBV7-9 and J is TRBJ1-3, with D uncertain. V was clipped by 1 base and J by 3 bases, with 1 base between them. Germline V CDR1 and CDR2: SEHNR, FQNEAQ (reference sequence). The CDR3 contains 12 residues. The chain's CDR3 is CASSLGGNTIYF. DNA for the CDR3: TGTGCCAGCAGCTTAGGTGGAAACACCATATATTTT.

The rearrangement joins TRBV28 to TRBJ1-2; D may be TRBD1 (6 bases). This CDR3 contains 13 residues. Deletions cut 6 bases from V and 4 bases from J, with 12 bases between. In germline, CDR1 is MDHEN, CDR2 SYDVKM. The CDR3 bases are TGTGCCAGCAGGCCAGGGGCGAGCTATGGCTACACCTTC. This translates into CASRPGASYGYTF.

In DNA form, the CDR3 reads TGTGCCAGCAGTGGGGCCACTCCCCGGGAGCAGTTCTTC. Translation gives CASSGATPREQFF. The rearrangement uses TRBV2 and TRBJ2-1; D is undetermined. The V gene's germline CDR1 is SNHLY and CDR2 FYNNEI. The CDR3 covers 13 residues. V dropped 4 bases and J dropped 10 bases, with 14 bases sitting between them.

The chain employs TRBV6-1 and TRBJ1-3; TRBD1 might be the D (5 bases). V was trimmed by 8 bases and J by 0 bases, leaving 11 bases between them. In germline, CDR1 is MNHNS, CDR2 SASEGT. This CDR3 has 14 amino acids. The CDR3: CASSTAISGNTIYF. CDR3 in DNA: TGTGCCAGCTCGACAGCGATCTCTGGAAACACCATATATTTT.

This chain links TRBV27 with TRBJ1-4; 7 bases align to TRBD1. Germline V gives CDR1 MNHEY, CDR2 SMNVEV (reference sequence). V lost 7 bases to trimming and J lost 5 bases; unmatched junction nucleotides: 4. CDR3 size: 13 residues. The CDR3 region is CASTGQQNEKLFF. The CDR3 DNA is TGTGCCAGCACGGGACAGCAAAATGAAAAACTGTTTTTT.

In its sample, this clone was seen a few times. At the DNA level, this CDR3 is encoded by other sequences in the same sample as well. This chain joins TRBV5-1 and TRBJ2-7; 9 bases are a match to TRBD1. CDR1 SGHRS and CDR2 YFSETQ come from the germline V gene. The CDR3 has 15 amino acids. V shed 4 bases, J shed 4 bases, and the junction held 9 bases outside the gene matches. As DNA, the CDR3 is TGCGCCAGCAGCCCGCCACCGGGACAGGGATACGAGCAGTACTTC. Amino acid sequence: CASSPPPGQGYEQYF.

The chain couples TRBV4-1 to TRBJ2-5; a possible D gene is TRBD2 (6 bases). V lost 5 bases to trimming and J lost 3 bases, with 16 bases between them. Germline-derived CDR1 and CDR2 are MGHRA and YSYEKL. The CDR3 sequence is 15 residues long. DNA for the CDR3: TGCGCCAGCAGCATCGGTAGCGGTCGCGAAGAGACCCAGTACTTC. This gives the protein CASSIGSGREETQYF.

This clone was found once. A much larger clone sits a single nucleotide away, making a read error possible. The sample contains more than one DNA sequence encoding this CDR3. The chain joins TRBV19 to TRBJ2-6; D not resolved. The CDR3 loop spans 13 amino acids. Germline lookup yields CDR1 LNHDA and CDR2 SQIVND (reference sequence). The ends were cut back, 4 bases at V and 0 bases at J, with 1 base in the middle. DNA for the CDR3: TGTGCCAGTAGTAACTCTGGGGCCAACGTCCTGACTTTC. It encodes CASSNSGANVLTF.

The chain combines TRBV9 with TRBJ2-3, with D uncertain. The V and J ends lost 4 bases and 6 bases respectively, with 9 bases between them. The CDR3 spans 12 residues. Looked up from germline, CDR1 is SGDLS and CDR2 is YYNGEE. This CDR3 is CASSHSSDTQYF. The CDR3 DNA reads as TGTGCCAGCAGCCATAGTAGCGATACGCAGTATTTT.

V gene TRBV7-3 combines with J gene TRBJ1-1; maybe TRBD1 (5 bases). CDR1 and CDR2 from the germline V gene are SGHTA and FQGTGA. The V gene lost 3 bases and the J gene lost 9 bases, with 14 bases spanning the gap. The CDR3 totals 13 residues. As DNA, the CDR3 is TGTGCCAGCAGCTTGGGGGAAGGTAGGAAAGCTTTCTTT. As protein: CASSLGEGRKAFF.

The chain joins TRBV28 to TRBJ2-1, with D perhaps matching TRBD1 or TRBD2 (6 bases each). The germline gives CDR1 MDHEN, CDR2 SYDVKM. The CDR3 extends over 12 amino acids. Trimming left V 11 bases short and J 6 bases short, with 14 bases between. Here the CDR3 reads CAGRGRGNEQFF. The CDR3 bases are TGTGCCGGTCGGGGGCGGGGCAATGAGCAGTTCTTC.

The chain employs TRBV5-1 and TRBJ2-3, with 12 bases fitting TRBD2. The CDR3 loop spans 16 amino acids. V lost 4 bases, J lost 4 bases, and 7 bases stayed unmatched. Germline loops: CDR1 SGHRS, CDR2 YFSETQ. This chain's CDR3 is CASSERLAGVSDTQYF. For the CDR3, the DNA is TGCGCCAGCAGCGAAAGACTAGCGGGGGTATCAGATACGCAGTATTTT.

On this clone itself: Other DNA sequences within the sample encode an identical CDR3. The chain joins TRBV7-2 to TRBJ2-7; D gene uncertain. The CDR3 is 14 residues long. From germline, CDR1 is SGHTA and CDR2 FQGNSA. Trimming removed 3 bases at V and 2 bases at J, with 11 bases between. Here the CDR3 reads CASSFPTGAYEQYF. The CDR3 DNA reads TGTGCCAGCAGCTTCCCGACGGGCGCCTACGAGCAGTACTTC. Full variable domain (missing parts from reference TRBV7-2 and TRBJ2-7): GAGVSQSPSNKVTEKGKDVELRCDPISGHTALYWYRQSLGQGLEFLIYFQGNSAPDKSGLPSDRFSAERTGGSVSTLTIQRTQQEDSAVYLCASSFPTGAYEQYFGPGTRLTVT.

The CDR3 region is CASSDLTGSGANVLTF. The CDR3 nucleotides are TGTGCCAGCAGCGACTTGACAGGTTCTGGGGCCAACGTCCTGACTTTC. V is TRBV5-6 and J is TRBJ2-6; TRBD1 is a possible D gene (6 bases). Germline CDR1 and CDR2: SGHDT and YYEEEE. The CDR3 is 16 amino acids. Trimming removed 4 bases at V and 1 base at J, with 12 bases between.

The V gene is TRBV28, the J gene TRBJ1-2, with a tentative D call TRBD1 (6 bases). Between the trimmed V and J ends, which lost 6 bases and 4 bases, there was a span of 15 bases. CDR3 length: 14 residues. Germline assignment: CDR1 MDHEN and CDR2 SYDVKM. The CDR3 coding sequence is TGTGCCAGCAGCACCGGACAGTTCGCCTATGGCTACACCTTC. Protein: CASSTGQFAYGYTF.

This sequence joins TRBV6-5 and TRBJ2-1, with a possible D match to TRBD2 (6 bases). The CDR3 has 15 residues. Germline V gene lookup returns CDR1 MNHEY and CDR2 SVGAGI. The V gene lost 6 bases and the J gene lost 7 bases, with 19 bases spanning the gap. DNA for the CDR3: TGTGCCAGCAGCCCGGATAGCGGAGTCAAGAATGAGCAGTTCTTC. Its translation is CASSPDSGVKNEQFF.

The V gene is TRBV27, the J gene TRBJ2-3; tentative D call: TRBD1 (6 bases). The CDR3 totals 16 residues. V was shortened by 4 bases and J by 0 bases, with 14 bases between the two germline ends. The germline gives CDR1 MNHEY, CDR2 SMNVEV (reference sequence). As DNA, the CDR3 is TGTGCCAGCAGTTCCAGGGACATTCCTAGCACAGATACGCAGTATTTT. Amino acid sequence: CASSSRDIPSTDTQYF.

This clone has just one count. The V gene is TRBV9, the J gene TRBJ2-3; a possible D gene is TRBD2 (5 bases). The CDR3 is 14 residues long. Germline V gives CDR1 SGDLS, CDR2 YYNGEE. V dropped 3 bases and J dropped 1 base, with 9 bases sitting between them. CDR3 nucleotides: TGTGCCAGCAGCGCACGGGGTGGCACAGATACGCAGTATTTT. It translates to CASSARGGTDTQYF.

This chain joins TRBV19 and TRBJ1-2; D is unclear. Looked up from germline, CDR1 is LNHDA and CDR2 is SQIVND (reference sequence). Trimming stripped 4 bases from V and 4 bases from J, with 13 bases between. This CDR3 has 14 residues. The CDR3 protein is CASSTFPTGYGYTF. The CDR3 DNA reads TGTGCCAGTAGTACCTTCCCAACCGGCTATGGCTACACCTTC.

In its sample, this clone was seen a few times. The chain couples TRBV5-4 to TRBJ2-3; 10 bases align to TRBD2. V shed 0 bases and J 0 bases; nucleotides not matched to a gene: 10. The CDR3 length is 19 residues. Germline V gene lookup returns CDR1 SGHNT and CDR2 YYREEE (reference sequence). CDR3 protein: CASSLGGLAGARSTDTQYF. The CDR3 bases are TGTGCCAGCAGCTTGGGAGGGCTAGCGGGGGCCAGGAGCACAGATACGCAGTATTTT.

The CDR3 region has the DNA TGTGCCAGCAGTACGACAGGGGTGTTCTCTGGAAACACCATATATTTT. This sequence encodes CASSTTGVFSGNTIYF. The chain joins TRBV28 to TRBJ1-3, with TRBD1 matching 8 bases. The V gene's germline CDR1 is MDHEN and CDR2 SYDVKM. Losses at the gene ends were 5 bases for V and 0 bases for J; bases not matched to a gene: 6. This CDR3 region has 16 residues.

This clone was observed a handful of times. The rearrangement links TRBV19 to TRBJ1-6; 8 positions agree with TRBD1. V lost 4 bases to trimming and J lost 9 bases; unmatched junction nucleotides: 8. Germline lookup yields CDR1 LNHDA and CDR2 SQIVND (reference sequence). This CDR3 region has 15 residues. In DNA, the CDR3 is TGTGCCAGTAGTACAGAAGGGACAGGAGTTTCACCCCTCCACTTT. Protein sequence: CASSTEGTGVSPLHF.

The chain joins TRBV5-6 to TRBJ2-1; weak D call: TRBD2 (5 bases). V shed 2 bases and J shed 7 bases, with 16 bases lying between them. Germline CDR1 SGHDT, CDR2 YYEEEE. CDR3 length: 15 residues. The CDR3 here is CASSLGMVARNEQFF. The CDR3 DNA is TGTGCCAGCAGCTTAGGGATGGTAGCGAGGAATGAGCAGTTCTTC.

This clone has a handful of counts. The CDR3 sequence is CASSDTVGVFF. DNA of the CDR3: TGTGCCAGCAGTGACACTGTTGGGGTTTTCTTT. The chain couples TRBV6-5 to TRBJ1-1; D gene uncertain. The CDR3 runs 11 residues. CDR1 is MNHEY, CDR2 SVGAGI, per germline. V dropped 5 bases and J dropped 13 bases, with 14 bases sitting between them.

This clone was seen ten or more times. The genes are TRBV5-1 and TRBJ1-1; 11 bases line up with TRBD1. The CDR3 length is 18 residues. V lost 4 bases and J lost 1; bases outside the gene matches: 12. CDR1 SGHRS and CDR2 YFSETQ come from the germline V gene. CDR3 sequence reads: CASSPWTGGGGSNTEAFF. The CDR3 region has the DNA TGCGCCAGCAGCCCTTGGACAGGGGGCGGCGGATCGAACACTGAAGCTTTCTTT.

The CDR3 protein is CASSVQGLVPGNTIYF. DNA of the CDR3: TGTGCCAGCAGCGTCCAGGGATTAGTACCTGGAAACACCATATATTTT. The chain joins TRBV9 to TRBJ1-3; possibly TRBD1 for D (5 bases). This CDR3 spans 16 amino acids. V was trimmed by 2 bases and J by 2 bases, leaving 14 bases between them. Germline assignment: CDR1 SGDLS and CDR2 YYNGEE.

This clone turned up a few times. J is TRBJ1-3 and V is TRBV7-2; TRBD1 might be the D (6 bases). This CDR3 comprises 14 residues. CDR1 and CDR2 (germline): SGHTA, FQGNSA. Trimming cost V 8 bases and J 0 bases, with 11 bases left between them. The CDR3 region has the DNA TGTGCCAGCGGGACAACCAGCTCTGGAAACACCATATATTTT. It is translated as CASGTTSSGNTIYF.

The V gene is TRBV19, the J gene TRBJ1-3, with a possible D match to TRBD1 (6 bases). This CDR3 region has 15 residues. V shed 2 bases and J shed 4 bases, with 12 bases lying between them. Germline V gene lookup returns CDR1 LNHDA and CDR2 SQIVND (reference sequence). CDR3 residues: CASSISGGDGNTIYF. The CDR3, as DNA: TGTGCCAGTAGTATATCCGGGGGCGACGGAAACACCATATATTTT.